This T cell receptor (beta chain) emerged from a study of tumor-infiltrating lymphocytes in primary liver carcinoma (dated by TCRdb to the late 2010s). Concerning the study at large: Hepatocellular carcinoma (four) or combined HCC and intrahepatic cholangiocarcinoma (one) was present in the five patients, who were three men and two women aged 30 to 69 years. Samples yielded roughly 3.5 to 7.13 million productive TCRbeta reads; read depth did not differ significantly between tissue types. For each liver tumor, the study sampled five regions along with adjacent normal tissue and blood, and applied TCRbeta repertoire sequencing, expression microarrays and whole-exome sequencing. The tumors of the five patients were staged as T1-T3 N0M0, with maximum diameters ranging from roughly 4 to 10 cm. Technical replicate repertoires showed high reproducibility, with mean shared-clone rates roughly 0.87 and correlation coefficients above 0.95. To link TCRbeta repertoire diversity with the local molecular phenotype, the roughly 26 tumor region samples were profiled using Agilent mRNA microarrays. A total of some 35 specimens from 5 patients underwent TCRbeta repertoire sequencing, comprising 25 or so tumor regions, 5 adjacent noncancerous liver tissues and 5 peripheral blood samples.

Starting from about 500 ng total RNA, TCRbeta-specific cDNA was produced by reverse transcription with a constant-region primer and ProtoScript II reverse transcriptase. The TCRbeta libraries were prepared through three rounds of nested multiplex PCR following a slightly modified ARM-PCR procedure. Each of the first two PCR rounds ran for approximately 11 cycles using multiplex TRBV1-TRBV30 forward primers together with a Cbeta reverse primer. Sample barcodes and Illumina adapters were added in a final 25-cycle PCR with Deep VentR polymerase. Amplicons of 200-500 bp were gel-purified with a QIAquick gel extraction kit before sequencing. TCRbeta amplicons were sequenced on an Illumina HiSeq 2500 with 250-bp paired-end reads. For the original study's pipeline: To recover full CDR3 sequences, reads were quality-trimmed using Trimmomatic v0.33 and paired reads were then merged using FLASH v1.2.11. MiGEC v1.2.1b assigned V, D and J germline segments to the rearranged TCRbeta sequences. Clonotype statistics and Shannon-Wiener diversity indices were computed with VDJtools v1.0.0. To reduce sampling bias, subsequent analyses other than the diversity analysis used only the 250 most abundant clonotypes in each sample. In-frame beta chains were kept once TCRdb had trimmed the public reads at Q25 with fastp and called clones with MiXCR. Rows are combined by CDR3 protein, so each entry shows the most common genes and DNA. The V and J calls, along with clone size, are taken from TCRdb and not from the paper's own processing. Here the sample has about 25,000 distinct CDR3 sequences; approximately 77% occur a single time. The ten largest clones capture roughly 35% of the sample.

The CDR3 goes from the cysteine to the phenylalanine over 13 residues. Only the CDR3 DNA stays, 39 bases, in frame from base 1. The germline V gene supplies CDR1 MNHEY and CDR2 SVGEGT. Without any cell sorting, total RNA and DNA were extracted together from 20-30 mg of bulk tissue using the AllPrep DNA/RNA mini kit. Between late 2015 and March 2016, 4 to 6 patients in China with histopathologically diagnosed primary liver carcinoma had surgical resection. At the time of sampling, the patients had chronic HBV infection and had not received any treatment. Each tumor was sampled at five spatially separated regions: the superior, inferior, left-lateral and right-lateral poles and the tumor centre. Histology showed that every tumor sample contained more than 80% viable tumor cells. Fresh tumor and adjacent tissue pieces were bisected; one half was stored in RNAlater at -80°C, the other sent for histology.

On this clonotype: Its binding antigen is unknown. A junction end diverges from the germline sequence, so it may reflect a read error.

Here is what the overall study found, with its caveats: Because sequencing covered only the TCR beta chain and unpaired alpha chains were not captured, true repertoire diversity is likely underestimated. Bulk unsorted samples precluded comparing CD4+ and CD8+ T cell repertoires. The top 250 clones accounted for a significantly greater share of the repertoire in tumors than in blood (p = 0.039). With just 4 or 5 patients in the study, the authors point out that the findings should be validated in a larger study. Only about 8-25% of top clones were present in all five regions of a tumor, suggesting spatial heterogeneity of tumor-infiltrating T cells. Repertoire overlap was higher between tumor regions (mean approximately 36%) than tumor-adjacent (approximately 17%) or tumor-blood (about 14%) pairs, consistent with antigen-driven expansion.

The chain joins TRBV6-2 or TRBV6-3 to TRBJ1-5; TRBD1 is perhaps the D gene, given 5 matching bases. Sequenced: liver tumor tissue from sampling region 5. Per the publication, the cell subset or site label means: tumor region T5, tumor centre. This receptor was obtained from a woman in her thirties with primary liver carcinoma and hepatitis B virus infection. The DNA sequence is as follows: TGTGCCAGCAGTTACCAGGACAATAAGCCCCATCATTTT. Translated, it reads CASSYQDNKPHHF.